This T cell receptor beta chain is from a study of blood T cells in healthy people across ages. The CDR3 is made up of 13 amino acids. Each sample yielded at least 6 million isolated PBMCs. The study, taken as a whole, reports: The diversity estimates, figures obtained from one million T cells, were considered underestimates.

Combining a sample-barcoded 5' primer with a J-beta primer mix, a second PCR ran for 7 to 11 cycles. Every cDNA molecule carried a tag from a template-switch adaptor bearing 12 random nucleotides. Samples each returned at least 2.5 million CDR3-containing paired-end reads. In TCRdb, the 5' RACE reads were re-called with MiXCR into one record per CDR3 protein. The data contain approximately 1.5 million distinct CDR3 sequences, about 42% of them singletons. For this clonotype: Its antigen is unidentified. One end of the junction does not line up with germline, which may come from a read error.

The rearrangement uses TRBV12-3 or TRBV12-4 and TRBJ1-3; D is ambiguous. The clonotype was recovered from a woman under 30 in good health. Sequenced material: blood. The CDR3 is CASSFASGNTIYF. CDR3 DNA: TGTGCTAGCAGTTTCGCCTCTGGAAACACCATATATTTT.